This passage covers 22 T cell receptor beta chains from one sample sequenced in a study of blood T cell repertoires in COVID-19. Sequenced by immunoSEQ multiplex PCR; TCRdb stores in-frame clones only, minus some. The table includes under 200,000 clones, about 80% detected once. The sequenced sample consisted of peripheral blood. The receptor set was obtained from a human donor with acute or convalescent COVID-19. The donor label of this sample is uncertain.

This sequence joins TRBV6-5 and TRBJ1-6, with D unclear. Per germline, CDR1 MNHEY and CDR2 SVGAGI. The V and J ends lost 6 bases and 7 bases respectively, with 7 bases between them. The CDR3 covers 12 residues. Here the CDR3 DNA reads TGTGCCAGCAGCCTACTAAATTCACCCCTCCACTTT. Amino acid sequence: CASSLLNSPLHF.

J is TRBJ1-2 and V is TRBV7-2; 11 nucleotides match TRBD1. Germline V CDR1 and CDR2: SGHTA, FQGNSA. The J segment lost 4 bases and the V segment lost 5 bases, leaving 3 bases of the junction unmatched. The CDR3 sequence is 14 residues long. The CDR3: CASSTGQGVYGYTF. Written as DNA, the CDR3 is TGTGCCAGCAGCACGGGACAGGGGGTCTATGGCTACACCTTC.

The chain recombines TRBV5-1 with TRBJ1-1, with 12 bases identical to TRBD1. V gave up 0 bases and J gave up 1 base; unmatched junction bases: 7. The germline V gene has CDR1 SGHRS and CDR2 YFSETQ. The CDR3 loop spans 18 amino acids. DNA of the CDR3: TGCGCCAGCAGCTTGGTCCCGGGACAGGGGGCGCCGAACACTGAAGCTTTCTTT. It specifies CASSLVPGQGAPNTEAFF.

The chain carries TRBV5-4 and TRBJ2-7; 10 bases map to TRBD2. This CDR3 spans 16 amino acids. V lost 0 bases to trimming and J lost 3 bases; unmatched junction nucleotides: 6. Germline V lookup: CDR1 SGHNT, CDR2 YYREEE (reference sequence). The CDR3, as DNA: TGTGCCAGCAGCTTGGATCCTAGCGGGAGCCTCTACGAGCAGTACTTC. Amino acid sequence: CASSLDPSGSLYEQYF.

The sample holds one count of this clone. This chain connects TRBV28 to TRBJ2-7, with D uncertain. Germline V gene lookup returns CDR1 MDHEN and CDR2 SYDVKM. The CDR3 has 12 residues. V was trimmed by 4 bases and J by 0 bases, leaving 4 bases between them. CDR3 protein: CASSSSSYEQYF. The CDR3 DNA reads TGTGCCAGCAGTTCCTCCTCCTACGAGCAGTACTTC.

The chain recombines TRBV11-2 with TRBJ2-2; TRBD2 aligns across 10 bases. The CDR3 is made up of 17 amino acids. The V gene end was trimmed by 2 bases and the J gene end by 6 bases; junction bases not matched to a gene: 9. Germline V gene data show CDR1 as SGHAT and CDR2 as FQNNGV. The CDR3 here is CASSLRLAGEGPGELFF. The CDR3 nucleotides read TGTGCCAGCAGCTTAAGGCTAGCGGGAGAAGGCCCCGGGGAGCTGTTTTTT.

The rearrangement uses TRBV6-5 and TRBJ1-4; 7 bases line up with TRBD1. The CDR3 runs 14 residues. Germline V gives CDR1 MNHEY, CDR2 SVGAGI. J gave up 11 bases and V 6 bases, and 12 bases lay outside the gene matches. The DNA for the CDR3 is TGTGCCAGCAGCCGGGACAGTCTATTGGGTAAACTGTTTTTT. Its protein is CASSRDSLLGKLFF.

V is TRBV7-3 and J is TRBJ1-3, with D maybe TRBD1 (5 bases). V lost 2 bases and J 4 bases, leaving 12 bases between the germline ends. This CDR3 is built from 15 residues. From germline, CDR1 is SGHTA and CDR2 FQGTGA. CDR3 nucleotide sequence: TGTGCCAGCAGCTTATTTGGGGGGACCGGAAACACCATATATTTT. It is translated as CASSLFGGTGNTIYF.

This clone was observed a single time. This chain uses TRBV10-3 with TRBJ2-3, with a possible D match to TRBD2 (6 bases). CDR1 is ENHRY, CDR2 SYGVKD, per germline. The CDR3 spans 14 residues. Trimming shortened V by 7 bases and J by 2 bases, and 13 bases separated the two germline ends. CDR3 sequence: CAIKRASDTDTQYF. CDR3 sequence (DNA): TGTGCCATCAAGAGGGCTAGCGACACAGATACGCAGTATTTT.

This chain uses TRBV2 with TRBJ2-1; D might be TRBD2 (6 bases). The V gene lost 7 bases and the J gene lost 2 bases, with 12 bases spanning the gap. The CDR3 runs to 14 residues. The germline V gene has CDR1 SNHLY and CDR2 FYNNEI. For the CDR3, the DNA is TGTGCCAGCACCGGGACTGCCCCCTACAATGAGCAGTTCTTC. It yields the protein CASTGTAPYNEQFF.

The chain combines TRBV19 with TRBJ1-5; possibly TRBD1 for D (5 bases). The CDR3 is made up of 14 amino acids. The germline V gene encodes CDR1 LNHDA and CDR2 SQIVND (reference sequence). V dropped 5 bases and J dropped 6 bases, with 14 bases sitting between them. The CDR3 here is CASSVAGGSQPQHF. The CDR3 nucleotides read TGTGCCAGTAGTGTTGCGGGGGGGTCTCAGCCCCAGCATTTT.

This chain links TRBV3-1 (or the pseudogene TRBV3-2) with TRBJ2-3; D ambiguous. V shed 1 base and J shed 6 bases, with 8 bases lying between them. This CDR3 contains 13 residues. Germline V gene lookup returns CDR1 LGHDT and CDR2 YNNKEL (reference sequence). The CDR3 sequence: CASSQGGPDTQYF. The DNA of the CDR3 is TGTGCCAGCAGCCAAGGAGGCCCGGATACGCAGTATTTT.

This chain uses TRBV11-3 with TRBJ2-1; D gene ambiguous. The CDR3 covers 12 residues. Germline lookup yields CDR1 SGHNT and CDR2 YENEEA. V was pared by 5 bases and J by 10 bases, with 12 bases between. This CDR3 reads CASSPPYGEQFF. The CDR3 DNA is TGTGCCAGCAGCCCCCCCTACGGGGAGCAGTTCTTC.

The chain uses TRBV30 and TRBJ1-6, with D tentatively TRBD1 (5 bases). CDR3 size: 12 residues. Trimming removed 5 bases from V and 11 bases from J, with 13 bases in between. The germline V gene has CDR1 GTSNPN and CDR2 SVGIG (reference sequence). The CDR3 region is CAWDAGSTPLHF. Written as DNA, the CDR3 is TGTGCCTGGGACGCAGGGTCGACACCCCTCCACTTT.

The CDR3 nucleotides read TGCGCCAGCAGCCTTCTGACAGGGTGGAATAATTCACCCCTCCACTTT. This translates into CASSLLTGWNNSPLHF. The rearrangement uses TRBV4-1 and TRBJ1-6; 7 bases align to TRBD1. V lost 4 bases and J lost 5; bases outside the gene matches: 8. This CDR3 spans 16 amino acids. Germline assignment: CDR1 MGHRA and CDR2 YSYEKL.

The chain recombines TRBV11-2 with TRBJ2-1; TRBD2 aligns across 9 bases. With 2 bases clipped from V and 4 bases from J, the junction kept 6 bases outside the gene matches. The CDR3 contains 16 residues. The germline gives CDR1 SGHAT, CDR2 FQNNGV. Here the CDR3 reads CASSLSVTSGYNEQFF. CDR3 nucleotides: TGTGCCAGCAGCTTATCAGTGACTAGCGGTTACAATGAGCAGTTCTTC.

CDR3 sequence (DNA): TGTGCCATCAATACAGGCGACCTATATGGCTACACCTTC. Translation gives CAINTGDLYGYTF. V is TRBV6-5 and J is TRBJ1-2, with a possible D match to TRBD1 (5 bases). The ends were cut back, 10 bases at V and 5 bases at J, with 17 bases in the middle. Germline V gene lookup returns CDR1 MNHEY and CDR2 SVGAGI. CDR3 length: 13 amino acids.

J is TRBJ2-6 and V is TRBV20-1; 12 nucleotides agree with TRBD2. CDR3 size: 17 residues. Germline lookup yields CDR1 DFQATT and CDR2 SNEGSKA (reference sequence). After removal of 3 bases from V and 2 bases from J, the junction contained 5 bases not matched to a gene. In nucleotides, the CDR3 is TGCAGTGCTAGTTCTAGCGGGGGGGCAACTGGGGCCAACGTCCTGACTTTC. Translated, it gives CSASSSGGATGANVLTF.

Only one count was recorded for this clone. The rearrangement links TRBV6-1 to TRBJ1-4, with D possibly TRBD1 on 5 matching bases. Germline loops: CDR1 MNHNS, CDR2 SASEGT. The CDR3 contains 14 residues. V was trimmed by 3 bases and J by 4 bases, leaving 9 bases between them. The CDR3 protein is CASSDSRVNEKLFF. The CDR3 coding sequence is TGTGCCAGCAGTGATTCCAGGGTTAATGAAAAACTGTTTTTT.

CDR3 coding DNA: TGCGCCAGCAGCCAAGATGAGGATTCACCCCTCCACTTT. This translates into CASSQDEDSPLHF. The genes are TRBV4-1 and TRBJ1-6, with no clear D. The CDR3 spans 13 residues. CDR1 MGHRA and CDR2 YSYEKL come from the germline V gene. V lost 0 bases and J 8 bases, leaving 5 bases between the germline ends.

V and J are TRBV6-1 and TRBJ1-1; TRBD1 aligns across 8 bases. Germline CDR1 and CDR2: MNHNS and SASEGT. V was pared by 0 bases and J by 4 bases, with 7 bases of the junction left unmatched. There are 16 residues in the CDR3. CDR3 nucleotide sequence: TGTGCCAGCAGTGAAGCTTGGGGCAGGGGGCGCACTGAAGCTTTCTTT. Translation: CASSEAWGRGRTEAFF.

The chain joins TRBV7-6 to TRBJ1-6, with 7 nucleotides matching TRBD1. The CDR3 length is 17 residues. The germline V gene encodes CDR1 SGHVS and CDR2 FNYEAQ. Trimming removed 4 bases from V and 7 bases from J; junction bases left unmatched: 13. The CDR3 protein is CASSSGTDQRLNSPLHF. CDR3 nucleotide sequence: TGTGCCAGCAGCTCAGGGACAGACCAGAGATTAAATTCACCCCTCCACTTT. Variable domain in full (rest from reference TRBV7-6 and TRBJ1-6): GAGVSQSPRYKVTKRGQDVALRCDPISGHVSLYWYRQALGQGPEFLTYFNYEAQQDKSGLPNDRFSAERPEGSISTLTIQRTEQRDSAMYRCASSSGTDQRLNSPLHFGNGTRLTVT.